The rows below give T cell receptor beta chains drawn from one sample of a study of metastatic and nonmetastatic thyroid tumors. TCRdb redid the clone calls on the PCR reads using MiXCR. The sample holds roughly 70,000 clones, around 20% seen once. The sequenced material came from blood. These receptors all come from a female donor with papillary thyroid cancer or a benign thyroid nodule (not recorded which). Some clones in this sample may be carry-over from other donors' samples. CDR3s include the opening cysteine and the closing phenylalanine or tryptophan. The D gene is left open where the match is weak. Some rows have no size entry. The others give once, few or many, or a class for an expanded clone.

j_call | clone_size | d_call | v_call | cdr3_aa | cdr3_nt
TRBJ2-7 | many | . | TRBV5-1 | CASSYDGSYEQYF | TGCGCCAGCAGTTATGACGGGTCCTACGAGCAGTACTTC
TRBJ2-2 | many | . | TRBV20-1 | CSARKGPNTGELFF | TGCAGTGCTAGGAAAGGACCGAACACCGGGGAGCTGTTTTTT
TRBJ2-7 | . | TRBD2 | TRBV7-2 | CASSLEPAGSYEQYF | TGTGCCAGCAGCTTAGAACCAGCGGGATCCTACGAGCAGTACTTC
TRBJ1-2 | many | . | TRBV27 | CASSSGPANYGYTF | TGTGCCAGCAGCTCAGGACCAGCTAACTATGGCTACACCTTC
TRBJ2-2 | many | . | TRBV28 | CASRTRAVANTGELFF | TGTGCCAGCAGGACCAGGGCAGTCGCGAACACCGGGGAGCTGTTTTTT
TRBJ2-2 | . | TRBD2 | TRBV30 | CAWTGGGLAGDGEGTGELFF | TGTGCCTGGACTGGGGGGGGACTAGCGGGAGACGGGGAGGGCACCGGGGAGCTGTTTTTT
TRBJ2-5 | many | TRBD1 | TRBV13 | CASSDRQGETQYF | TGTGCCAGCAGCGACCGACAGGGGGAGACCCAGTACTTC
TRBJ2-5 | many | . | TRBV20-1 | CSANSGFKETQYF | TGCAGTGCTAACAGCGGGTTCAAAGAGACCCAGTACTTC
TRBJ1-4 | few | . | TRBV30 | CAWSVELGTNEKLFF | TGTGCCTGGAGTGTGGAACTGGGTACTAATGAAAAACTGTTTTTT
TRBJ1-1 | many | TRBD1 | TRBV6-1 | CASSGTGLNTEAFF | TGTGCCAGCAGTGGGACAGGTTTGAACACTGAAGCTTTCTTT
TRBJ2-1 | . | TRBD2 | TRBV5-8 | CASSSGTTYNEQFF | TGTGCCAGCAGTTCCGGGACTACCTACAATGAGCAGTTCTTC
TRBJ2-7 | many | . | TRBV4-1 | CASSQELASTYEQYF | TGCGCCAGCAGCCAAGAGTTGGCCAGTACCTACGAGCAGTACTTC
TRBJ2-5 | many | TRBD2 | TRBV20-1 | CSARDSAGAETQYF | TGCAGTGCTAGAGATAGCGCGGGAGCGGAGACCCAGTACTTC
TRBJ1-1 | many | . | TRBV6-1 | CASSLVQQNTEAFF | TGTGCCAGCAGCCTTGTACAACAGAACACTGAAGCTTTCTTT
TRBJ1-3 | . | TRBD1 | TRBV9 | CASSEATGETGNTIYF | TGTGCCAGCAGCGAAGCTACAGGGGAGACTGGAAACACCATATATTTT
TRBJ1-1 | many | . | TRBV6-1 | CASSEYGTEAFF | TGTGCCAGCAGTGAATACGGCACTGAAGCTTTCTTT
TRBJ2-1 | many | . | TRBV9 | CASSGGGLQQGEQFF | TGTGCCAGCAGCGGGGGAGGGCTCCAACAGGGTGAGCAGTTCTTC
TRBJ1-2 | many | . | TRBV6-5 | CASSYSLGGLGTF | TGTGCCAGCAGTTACTCGTTGGGGGGGCTGGGGACCTTC
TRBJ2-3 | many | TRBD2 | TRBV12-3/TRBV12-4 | CASSIQLAGGADTQYF | TGTGCCAGCAGTATACAACTAGCGGGAGGTGCTGATACGCAGTATTTT
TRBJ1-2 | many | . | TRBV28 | CASSLKFRGGYTF | TGTGCCAGCAGTTTAAAGTTTAGAGGTGGCTACACCTTC
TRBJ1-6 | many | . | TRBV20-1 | CSASVSGGDSPLHF | TGCAGTGCTAGTGTGTCCGGGGGAGATTCACCCCTCCACTTT
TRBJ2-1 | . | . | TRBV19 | CASSSRSSYNEQFF | TGTGCCAGTAGTTCGAGAAGCTCCTACAATGAGCAGTTCTTC
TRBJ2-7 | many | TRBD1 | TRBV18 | CASSPDRDYEQYF | TGTGCCAGCTCACCCGACAGGGACTACGAGCAGTACTTC
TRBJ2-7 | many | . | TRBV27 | CASSKIPSYEQYF | TGTGCCAGCAGTAAGATACCGAGTTACGAGCAGTACTTC
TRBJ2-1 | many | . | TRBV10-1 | CASSATTGVDNEQFF | TGCGCCAGCAGCGCTACCACGGGAGTTGACAATGAGCAGTTCTTC
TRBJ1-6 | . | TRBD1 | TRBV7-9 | CASRPTGDNSPLHF | TGTGCCAGCAGACCCACAGGGGACAATTCACCCCTCCACTTT
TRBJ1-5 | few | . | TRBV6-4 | CASSEGESQPQHF | TGTGCCAGCAGTGAAGGAGAAAGTCAGCCCCAGCATTTT
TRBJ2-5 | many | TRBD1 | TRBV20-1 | CSARPDRGRFQETQYF | TGCAGTGCTAGGCCGGACAGGGGGCGATTCCAAGAGACCCAGTACTTC
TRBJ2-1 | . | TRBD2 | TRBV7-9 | CASSLGLAGYEQFF | TGTGCCAGCAGCTTAGGACTAGCGGGATATGAGCAGTTCTTC
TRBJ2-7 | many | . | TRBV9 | CASSPGHGSSYEQYF | TGTGCCAGCAGCCCAGGACATGGGAGCTCCTACGAGCAGTACTTC
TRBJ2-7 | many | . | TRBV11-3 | CASSPSPGRRDEQYF | TGTGCCAGCAGCCCTAGTCCGGGACGGAGGGATGAGCAGTACTTC
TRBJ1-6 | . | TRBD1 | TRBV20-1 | CSAGQGANYNSPLHF | TGCAGTGCTGGACAGGGGGCTAACTATAATTCACCCCTCCACTTT
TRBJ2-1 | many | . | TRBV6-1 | CASSNEQGHNEQFF | TGTGCCAGCAGCAATGAGCAGGGGCACAATGAGCAGTTCTTC
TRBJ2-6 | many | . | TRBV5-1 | CASRPLGANVLTF | TGCGCCAGCAGGCCCCTTGGGGCCAACGTCCTGACTTTC
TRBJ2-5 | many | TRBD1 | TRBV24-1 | CATSDTGGAGTQYF | TGTGCCACCAGTGATACAGGGGGCGCAGGGACCCAGTACTTC
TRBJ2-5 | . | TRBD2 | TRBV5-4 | CASSLSGRKEETQYF | TGTGCCAGCAGCTTGAGCGGGAGGAAGGAAGAGACCCAGTACTTC